Listed below are T cell receptor beta chains from one sample, sequenced in a study of CD8+ T cells in alopecia areata. Only in-frame clones appear in the TCRdb table, and some are missing; sequencing was by immunoSEQ multiplex PCR. The sample includes about 130,000 clones, about 60% seen only once; the top ten take approximately 6.5%. The sample consisted of CD4+ T cells sorted from blood, taken at week 0. The receptors derive from a human donor with alopecia areata. The CDR3 runs from the conserved cysteine through the conserved F or W. Each record gives: clone size, D gene, V gene, J gene, CDR3 protein, CDR3 DNA. The D gene is left open where the match is weak. Size tells how often a clone was seen (once, few, many) or the class of an expanded clone, and some rows leave it out.

>few|TRBD1|TRBV2|TRBJ1-4
CASSDIQGAAEKLFF
TGTGCCAGCAGTGACATACAGGGGGCGGCTGAAAAACTGTTTTTT
>-|-|TRBV7-2|TRBJ2-7
CASSPTGDRTYEQYF
TGTGCCAGCAGCCCGACGGGGGACAGAACCTACGAGCAGTACTTC
>-|-|TRBV21-1|TRBJ2-7
CASSNEAGCTYEQYF
TGTGCCAGCAGCAATGAGGCCGGGTGCACCTACGAGCAGTACTTC
>few|-|TRBV29-1|TRBJ2-2
CSGRPGGGTGELFF
TGCAGCGGTCGACCTGGTGGCGGCACCGGGGAGCTGTTTTTT
>-|-|TRBV10-3|TRBJ2-3
CAISEVASTDTQYF
TGTGCCATCAGTGAGGTGGCTAGCACAGATACGCAGTATTTT
>-|-|TRBV7-2|TRBJ2-1
CASSLKAGRYNEQFF
TGTGCCAGCAGCTTAAAGGCGGGCCGATACAATGAGCAGTTCTTC
>-|-|TRBV25-1|TRBJ1-1
CASLRSGGTEAFF
TGTGCCAGCCTAAGGTCAGGCGGGACTGAAGCTTTCTTT
>-|-|TRBV5-1|TRBJ1-5
CASSFGDSNQPQHF
TGCGCCAGCAGCTTCGGCGATAGCAATCAGCCCCAGCATTTT
>-|-|TRBV30|TRBJ2-5
CAWNRRRNRETQYF
TGTGCCTGGAACCGACGTCGGAATAGAGAGACCCAGTACTTC
>-|-|TRBV9|TRBJ1-2
CASSVGSGLGYGYTF
TGTGCCAGCAGCGTAGGATCAGGACTTGGCTATGGCTACACCTTC
>few|-|TRBV7-2|TRBJ2-3
CASSQTLDTQYF
TGTGCCAGCAGCCAGACATTAGATACGCAGTATTTT
>-|-|TRBV7-2|TRBJ2-7
CASSLAESYEQYF
TGTGCCAGCAGCTTAGCGGAATCCTACGAGCAGTACTTC
>-|TRBD2|TRBV25-1|TRBJ2-3
CASTLTSSVSDTQYF
TGTGCCTCCACCTTGACTAGCTCAGTCTCAGATACGCAGTATTTT
>-|TRBD1|TRBV29-1|TRBJ1-5
CSVAGTDNQPQHF
TGCAGCGTTGCCGGGACAGACAATCAGCCCCAGCATTTT
>-|TRBD2|TRBV6-5|TRBJ2-5
CASTPSGGSGTQYF
TGTGCCAGCACACCTAGCGGGGGGTCAGGGACCCAGTACTTC
>-|-|TRBV15|TRBJ2-3
CATSEMRGTDTQYF
TGTGCCACCAGCGAGATGCGGGGAACAGATACGCAGTATTTT
>-|-|TRBV29-1|TRBJ2-1
CSVVLGQGINEQFF
TGCAGCGTCGTACTGGGGCAGGGGATCAATGAGCAGTTCTTC
>-|-|TRBV7-9|TRBJ2-7
CASSPPYGGEQYF
TGTGCCAGCAGCCCCCCCTACGGTGGCGAGCAGTACTTC
>-|-|TRBV5-1|TRBJ2-7
CASSLGDQAYEQYF
TGCGCCAGCAGCTTGGGGGACCAGGCCTACGAGCAGTACTTC
>few|-|TRBV9|TRBJ2-5
CASSVAETQYF
TGTGCCAGCAGCGTAGCAGAGACCCAGTACTTC
>-|TRBD2|TRBV29-1|TRBJ2-5
CSVAASGETQYF
TGCAGCGTTGCGGCTAGCGGAGAGACCCAGTACTTC
>-|-|TRBV2|TRBJ2-1
CASSEALGPSSYNEQFF
TGTGCCAGCAGTGAAGCGCTAGGGCCTAGCTCCTACAATGAGCAGTTCTTC
>-|-|TRBV30|TRBJ1-2
CAWTRVGTSYGYTF
TGTGCCTGGACGAGGGTGGGGACTAGCTATGGCTACACCTTC
>-|-|TRBV18|TRBJ2-1
CASSQMDEQFF
TGTGCCAGCTCACAAATGGACGAGCAGTTCTTC
>few|-|TRBV7-2|TRBJ2-1
CASSTAGYHEQFF
TGTGCCAGCAGCACTGCTGGGTACCATGAGCAGTTCTTC
>-|-|TRBV30|TRBJ2-3
CAWSVTDTQYF
TGTGCCTGGAGTGTTACAGATACGCAGTATTTT
>-|-|TRBV6-6|TRBJ1-2
CASLPLGVDGDGYTF
TGTGCCAGCCTCCCTCTAGGGGTGGACGGGGACGGCTACACCTTC
>few|TRBD2|TRBV2|TRBJ2-5
CASSASGGATRETQYF
TGTGCCAGCAGTGCTAGCGGGGGGGCGACGCGGGAGACCCAGTACTTC
>few|-|TRBV30|TRBJ2-6
CAWGLASGANVLTF
TGTGCCTGGGGGTTAGCGAGTGGGGCCAACGTCCTGACTTTC
>few|TRBD1|TRBV4-3|TRBJ1-2
CASSEQGAIYGYTF
TGCGCCAGCAGCGAACAGGGGGCGATATATGGCTACACCTTC
>-|-|TRBV9|TRBJ2-7
CASSVEPGGLSYEQYF
TGTGCCAGCAGCGTAGAACCGGGGGGCCTCTCCTACGAGCAGTACTTC
>-|-|TRBV25-1|TRBJ2-7
CASSDYSYEQYF
TGTGCCAGCAGTGACTACAGCTACGAGCAGTACTTC
>-|-|TRBV4-3|TRBJ1-6
CASSQGGGRAASPLHF
TGCGCCAGCAGCCAAGGCGGAGGCCGGGCGGCATCACCCCTCCACTTT
>-|-|TRBV29-1|TRBJ2-5
CSVVLHTETQYF
TGCAGCGTTGTTCTCCACACTGAGACCCAGTACTTC
>-|-|TRBV18|TRBJ2-6
CASSPQRTRANVLTF
TGTGCCAGCTCACCACAGAGAACCCGGGCCAACGTCCTGACTTTC
>-|TRBD2|TRBV5-1|TRBJ2-3
CASSLAELAGSTDTQYF
TGCGCCAGCAGCTTGGCCGAACTAGCGGGTAGCACAGATACGCAGTATTTT
>-|-|TRBV2|TRBJ1-1
CASSEPGYTEAFF
TGTGCCAGCAGTGAACCGGGGTACACTGAAGCTTTCTTT
>-|-|TRBV30|TRBJ2-7
CAWSVGQGAIPYF
-
>few|-|TRBV4-3|TRBJ2-5
CASSQDQAGALGETQYF
TGCGCCAGCAGCCAAGATCAGGCAGGGGCGCTCGGAGAGACCCAGTACTTC
>-|-|TRBV13|TRBJ2-7
CASSLRWGGYEQYF
TGTGCCAGCAGCCTCCGGTGGGGCGGCTACGAGCAGTACTTC
>-|-|TRBV2|TRBJ2-5
CASTSGRGGETQYF
TGTGCCAGCACATCGGGAAGGGGTGGAGAGACCCAGTACTTC
>few|-|TRBV29-1|TRBJ2-3
CSVERRSSTDTQYF
TGCAGCGTTGAGCGGCGGAGTAGCACAGATACGCAGTATTTT
>-|TRBD1|TRBV4-2|TRBJ1-6
CASSQGQGVESPLHF
TGTGCCAGCAGCCAAGGACAGGGTGTAGAATCACCCCTCCACTTT
>-|TRBD1|TRBV15|TRBJ2-3
CATSRDSGTGGRTDTQYF
TGTGCCACCAGCAGAGACTCCGGGACAGGGGGCAGGACAGATACGCAGTATTTT
>-|-|TRBV5-1|TRBJ2-7
CASSFNEGYEQYF
TGCGCCAGCAGCTTCAATGAAGGCTACGAGCAGTACTTC
>-|-|TRBV2|TRBJ2-2
CASRTENTGELFF
TGTGCCAGCAGGACAGAGAACACCGGGGAGCTGTTTTTT
>-|-|TRBV30|TRBJ1-2
CAWSSNYGYTF
TGTGCCTGGAGTTCCAACTATGGCTACACCTTC
>once|TRBD1|TRBV7-4|TRBJ2-3
CASSFGQGFGGTDTQYF
TGTGCCAGCAGCTTCGGACAGGGTTTTGGGGGCACAGATACGCAGTATTTT
>-|-|TRBV30|TRBJ2-2
CAWSEGDVNTGELFF
TGTGCCTGGAGTGAGGGAGATGTAAACACCGGGGAGCTGTTTTTT
>few|-|TRBV4-1|TRBJ1-3
CASSQDRVASGNTIYF
TGCGCCAGCAGCCAAGATAGGGTGGCCTCTGGAAACACCATATATTTT
>-|-|TRBV7-9|TRBJ2-5
CASSLLGEETQYF
TGTGCCAGCAGCTTGTTGGGGGAAGAGACCCAGTACTTC